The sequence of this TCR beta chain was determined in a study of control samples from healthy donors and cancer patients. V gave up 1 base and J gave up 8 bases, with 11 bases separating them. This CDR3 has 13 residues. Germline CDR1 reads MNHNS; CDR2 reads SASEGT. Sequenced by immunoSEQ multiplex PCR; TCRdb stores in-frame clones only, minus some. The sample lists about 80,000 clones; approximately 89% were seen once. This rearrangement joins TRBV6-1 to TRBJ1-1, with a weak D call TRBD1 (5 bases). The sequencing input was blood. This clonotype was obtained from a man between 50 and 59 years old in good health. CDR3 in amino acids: CASSEGGAYEAFF. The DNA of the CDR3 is TGTGCCAGCAGTGAAGGAGGGGCTTACGAAGCTTTCTTT.